The source of this T cell receptor beta chain is a study of T cell repertoires in ileal Crohn's disease. About the research overall: Every patient was operated on for stricturing (about 60%) or penetrating (about 39%) complications.

Note on this clone: The target antigen is unknown.

Regarding the study as a whole: Mucosal expansions were suggested to be mainly CD8 T cells. Every patient over 26.8% clonality showed endoscopic recurrence.

TCRB immunosequencing input was five hundred nanograms of biopsy DNA per sample. Here immunoSEQ multiplex PCR was the method, and the copy in TCRdb shows in-frame clones only, minus some. The table includes several thousand clones, roughly 77% detected once. This CDR3 region has 15 residues. Germline CDR1 reads MDHEN; CDR2 reads SYDVKM. The V end lost 3 bases, the J end lost 4 bases, and 15 bases lay between the germline ends. The sequence came from an adult with Crohn's disease. The rearrangement joins TRBV28 to TRBJ2-5; a weak D match, TRBD1 (5 bases). The sequencing input was ileal tissue. The CDR3 bases are TGTGCCAGCAGTTTTCAGGGTACCGTAGGAGAGACCCAGTACTTC. This codes for CASSFQGTVGETQYF.